The clone carrying this T cell receptor beta chain has just a few counts. Antigen specificity is unknown. This entry belongs to a study of CD8 T cells in ankylosing spondylitis. V was pared by 0 bases and J by 5 bases, with 16 bases between. CDR1 LGHNA and CDR2 YNFKEQ come from the germline V gene. This CDR3 contains 16 residues. Regarding the study as a whole: Characteristic of ankylosing spondylitis blood, it appeared, was a TCR beta motif comprising several highly homologous variants. Matched synovial fluid from ankylosing spondylitis patients was reported to be enriched for disease-linked clones.

Library preparation for TCR beta used quantitative 5'-RACE with molecular barcodes. TCRdb passed the 5' RACE reads through MiXCR, listing each CDR3 protein once. The sample records around 300,000 distinct CDR3 sequences, around 21% being singletons. Sequences were obtained from blood, either unsorted or a sorted T cell fraction (not recorded which). V gene TRBV4-2 combines with J gene TRBJ2-5, with D tentatively TRBD2 (7 bases). This receptor was obtained from a female donor with ankylosing spondylitis or in good health (not recorded which). The CDR3 region is CASSQEGGLAEETQYF. Here the CDR3 DNA reads TGTGCCAGCAGCCAAGAAGGGGGGCTAGCGGAGGAGACCCAGTACTTC.